Here is one T cell receptor (beta chain) with its context. The CDR3 has 15 residues. V was trimmed by 6 bases and J by 1 base, leaving 13 bases between them. The V gene's germline CDR1 is SNHLY and CDR2 FYNNEI. Clones were sequenced by immunoSEQ multiplex PCR, and TCRdb holds only the in-frame ones, with some missing. The data show 50,000 to 60,000 clones, 85% to 95% seen once. This entry belongs to a study of T cells after posttransplantation cyclophosphamide. The chain links TRBV2 to TRBJ1-5, with D possibly TRBD1 on 6 matching bases. The sample was PBMCs. The sequence was collected from a woman aged 30 to 39 in good health and a related stem cell transplant donor. The CDR3 protein is CASRNPRGSNQPQHF. The CDR3 region has the DNA TGTGCCAGCAGGAACCCCAGGGGCAGCAATCAGCCCCAGCATTTT.